One sample yielded the 31 T cell receptor beta chains listed below, sequenced in a study of blood T cell repertoires in COVID-19. Sequencing was performed with immunoSEQ multiplex PCR; in TCRdb, only in-frame clones are kept and a portion is missing. The sample carries tens of thousands of clones, roughly 93% recorded once. The sample was peripheral blood. These receptors came from a male donor with active COVID-19.

This chain joins TRBV5-4 and TRBJ2-3; 7 nucleotides align to TRBD2. The CDR3 consists of 15 residues. With V trimmed by 4 bases and J by 0 bases, 5 bases remained unmatched. Looked up from germline, CDR1 is SGHNT and CDR2 is YYREEE (reference sequence). CDR3 protein: CASSIRDYSTDTQYF. In nucleotides, the CDR3 is TGTGCCAGCAGCATACGGGACTATAGCACAGATACGCAGTATTTT.

This chain connects TRBV27 to TRBJ2-3, with a tentative D call TRBD2 (5 bases). The germline gives CDR1 MNHEY, CDR2 SMNVEV (reference sequence). Trimming shortened V by 5 bases and J by 2 bases, and 17 bases separated the two germline ends. This CDR3 contains 16 residues. Written as DNA, the CDR3 is TGTGCCAGCAGTGAGGACTCTAGATATATCACAGATACGCAGTATTTT. Its protein product is CASSEDSRYITDTQYF.

This chain uses TRBV5-8 with TRBJ1-5, with D possibly being TRBD1 (6 bases). CDR3 length equals 15 residues. Trimming shortened V by 1 base and J by 0 bases, and 8 bases separated the two germline ends. The germline gives CDR1 SGHTS, CDR2 YDEGEE. The DNA of the CDR3 is TGTGCCAGCAGCTTGAGGGGGAATAGCAATCAGCCCCAGCATTTT. Encoded protein: CASSLRGNSNQPQHF.

The chain combines TRBV6-2 or TRBV6-3 with TRBJ1-2; no clear D gene. The germline gives CDR1 MNHEY, CDR2 SVGEGT. The CDR3 consists of 12 residues. Deletions cut 5 bases from V and 3 bases from J, with 7 bases between. CDR3 sequence reads: CASSDTYYGYTF. The CDR3, as DNA: TGTGCCAGCAGTGATACTTACTATGGCTACACCTTC.

This chain connects TRBV2 to TRBJ1-2; 8 positions match TRBD1. The CDR3 extends over 15 amino acids. Germline V lookup: CDR1 SNHLY, CDR2 FYNNEI. The ends lost 6 bases at V and 6 bases at J; junction bases unmatched: 12. In nucleotides, the CDR3 is TGTGCCAGCAGAGTGGACAGGGCCGAAACAGATGGCTACACCTTC. This sequence encodes CASRVDRAETDGYTF.

The J gene is TRBJ1-2, the V gene TRBV6-5; no clear D gene. CDR1 and CDR2 from the germline V gene are MNHEY and SVGAGI. Trimming removed 6 bases from V and 8 bases from J, with 13 bases in between. The CDR3 has 12 residues. DNA for the CDR3: TGTGCCAGCAGCCCCACTGCGCGGGGCTACACCTTC. As protein: CASSPTARGYTF.

This chain links TRBV5-8 with TRBJ1-5; tentative D call: TRBD1 (5 bases). V lost 1 base to trimming and J lost 4 bases, with 15 bases between them. The CDR3 consists of 16 residues. Germline CDR1 reads SGHTS; CDR2 reads YDEGEE. CDR3 amino acids: CASSLSVGAFNQPQHF. The CDR3 DNA follows: TGTGCCAGCAGCTTGTCGGTAGGGGCCTTTAATCAGCCCCAGCATTTT.

The CDR3 protein is CASSPKQGLNTEAFF. The CDR3 DNA sequence: TGTGCCAGCAGCCCGAAACAGGGATTGAACACTGAAGCTTTCTTT. This rearrangement joins TRBV5-5 to TRBJ1-1; TRBD1 might be the D (6 bases). The V and J ends lost 4 bases and 0 bases respectively, with 13 bases between them. The CDR3 contains 15 residues. Germline V gene data show CDR1 as SGHKS and CDR2 as YYEKEE (reference sequence).

This clone was picked up one time. The gene calls are TRBV18 and TRBJ2-2, with 10 nucleotides matching TRBD2. Germline assignment: CDR1 KGHSH and CDR2 LQKENI. CDR3 length equals 15 residues. V dropped 3 bases and J dropped 4; count of bases not matched to a gene: 2. CDR3 DNA: TGTGCCAGCTCACCGGGACTAGCGAGCACCGGGGAGCTGTTTTTT. Translating gives CASSPGLASTGELFF.

This chain uses TRBV7-3 with TRBJ2-1; 13 bases align to TRBD2. CDR3 length equals 18 residues. The germline V gene has CDR1 SGHTA and CDR2 FQGTGA. The V and J ends lost 5 bases and 4 bases, in that order; junction bases with no gene match: 11. CDR3 loop: CASSPHKGTSGAYNEQFF. In nucleotides, the CDR3 is TGTGCCAGCAGCCCTCACAAGGGGACTAGCGGGGCGTACAATGAGCAGTTCTTC.

This rearrangement joins TRBV13 to TRBJ2-3; D is perhaps TRBD2 (5 bases). From germline, CDR1 is PRHDT and CDR2 FYEKMQ (reference sequence). The CDR3 is made up of 15 amino acids. V was cut by 5 bases and J by 0 bases, with 12 bases left in between. The CDR3: CASSLREASTDTQYF. In nucleotides, the CDR3 is TGTGCCAGCAGCCTCCGGGAAGCGAGCACAGATACGCAGTATTTT.

This chain uses TRBV3-1 (or the pseudogene TRBV3-2) with TRBJ2-7, with TRBD2 matching 10 bases. The CDR3 extends over 15 amino acids. V was pared by 4 bases and J by 6 bases, with 9 bases of the junction left unmatched. In germline, CDR1 is LGHDT, CDR2 YNNKEL (reference sequence). For the CDR3, the DNA is TGTGCCAGCAGCCTAAGCGGGGGGGGTACCTCCGAGCAGTACTTC. Its translation: CASSLSGGGTSEQYF.

This clone was seen a handful of times. The gene calls are TRBV4-1 and TRBJ2-2; 10 bases are a match to TRBD2. Germline V lookup: CDR1 MGHRA, CDR2 YSYEKL. The CDR3 length is 16 residues. The J segment lost 6 bases and the V segment lost 3 bases, leaving 7 bases of the junction unmatched. The CDR3 region is CASSHPSGLAPGELFF. CDR3 in DNA: TGCGCCAGCAGCCATCCCTCGGGACTAGCGCCCGGGGAGCTGTTTTTT.

The V gene is TRBV18, the J gene TRBJ1-1; 8 nucleotides agree with TRBD1. The CDR3 has 14 amino acids. J gave up 0 bases and V 3 bases, and 0 bases lay outside the gene matches. Germline V CDR1 and CDR2: KGHSH, LQKENI. CDR3 bases: TGTGCCAGCTCACCGGGACAGGTGAACACTGAAGCTTTCTTT. It yields the protein CASSPGQVNTEAFF.

This clone has only one observation. V and J are TRBV3-1 (or the pseudogene TRBV3-2) and TRBJ2-5, with 7 bases lining up with TRBD1. This CDR3 region has 16 residues. Germline lookup yields CDR1 LGHDT and CDR2 YNNKEL (reference sequence). Trimming removed 3 bases from V and 2 bases from J; junction bases left unmatched: 9. CDR3 in DNA: TGTGCCAGCAGCCAGGGCAGGGGGTTCATACAAGAGACCCAGTACTTC. Encoded protein: CASSQGRGFIQETQYF.

This sequence joins TRBV9 and TRBJ2-5; 9 nucleotides agree with TRBD2. This CDR3 spans 16 amino acids. Germline V gives CDR1 SGDLS, CDR2 YYNGEE. Trimming cost V 1 base and J 5 bases; bases outside gene matches: 9. CDR3 sequence (DNA): TGTGCCAGCAGCGTATCTGGCGGGGGGGCTCGGGAGACCCAGTACTTC. It yields the protein CASSVSGGGARETQYF.

V usage is TRBV29-1 and J usage is TRBJ2-2; 9 bases are shared with TRBD1. The V and J ends lost 6 bases and 1 base, in that order; junction bases with no gene match: 3. CDR1 SQVTM and CDR2 ANQGSEA come from the germline V gene. This CDR3 spans 14 amino acids. The CDR3: CSVKGQGNTGELFF. The CDR3 bases are TGCAGCGTGAAGGGACAGGGGAACACCGGGGAGCTGTTTTTT.

The chain employs TRBV3-1 (or the pseudogene TRBV3-2) and TRBJ2-7, with 9 positions matching TRBD1. The CDR3 runs to 14 residues. V lost 4 bases and J lost 7; bases outside the gene matches: 8. Germline CDR1 reads LGHDT; CDR2 reads YNNKEL (reference sequence). The CDR3 here is CASSPGTGFREQYF. In DNA, the CDR3 is TGTGCCAGCAGCCCAGGGACAGGGTTTCGGGAGCAGTACTTC.

The chain uses TRBV4-1 and TRBJ1-6; D not certain. This CDR3 comprises 14 residues. CDR1 is MGHRA, CDR2 YSYEKL, per germline. Trimming stripped 0 bases from V and 10 bases from J, with 10 bases between. CDR3 bases: TGCGCCAGCAGCCAAGAGTCGGGGTTCTCACCCCTCCACTTT. Translation: CASSQESGFSPLHF.

J is TRBJ2-5 and V is TRBV28, with D possibly being TRBD1 (6 bases). The germline V and J ends were trimmed by 0 bases and 4 bases, with 15 bases remaining between them. In germline, CDR1 is MDHEN, CDR2 SYDVKM. This CDR3 is built from 16 residues. CDR3 sequence reads: CASSLWVGETGETQYF. The CDR3 DNA sequence: TGTGCCAGCAGTTTATGGGTCGGCGAGACAGGAGAGACCCAGTACTTC. Based on the CDR3 plus reference TRBV28 and TRBJ2-5, the full variable domain is DVKVTQSSRYLVKRTGEKVFLECVQDMDHENMFWYRQDPGLGLRLIYFSYDVKMKEKGDIPEGYSVSREKKERFSLILESASTNQTSMYLCASSLWVGETGETQYFGPGTRLLVL.

The chain carries TRBV5-4 and TRBJ1-2; no clear D gene. The CDR3 has 13 amino acids. The germline V gene encodes CDR1 SGHNT and CDR2 YYREEE (reference sequence). V shed 0 bases and J shed 2 bases, with 5 bases lying between them. CDR3 DNA sequence: TGTGCCAGCAGCTTGGGGCAGAACTATGGCTACACCTTC. Its translation is CASSLGQNYGYTF.

The V gene is TRBV5-1, the J gene TRBJ1-1; D might be TRBD1 (6 bases). V was pared by 4 bases and J by 0 bases, with 13 bases between. Germline CDR1 reads SGHRS; CDR2 reads YFSETQ. The CDR3 loop spans 15 amino acids. The CDR3 DNA sequence: TGCGCCAGCAGCCAGGTTGGGGGCCTGAACACTGAAGCTTTCTTT. It codes for CASSQVGGLNTEAFF.

The chain has TRBV5-1 and TRBJ2-1; 7 positions agree with TRBD1. V gave up 3 bases and J gave up 7 bases; unmatched junction bases: 13. CDR1 and CDR2 from the germline V gene are SGHRS and YFSETQ. The CDR3 loop spans 16 amino acids. The CDR3 DNA sequence: TGCGCCAGCAGCTCAGCCGGGACAGTGGACATTAATGAGCAGTTCTTC. Its protein is CASSSAGTVDINEQFF.

The chain combines TRBV5-5 with TRBJ2-7; the D gene is possibly TRBD1 (6 bases). CDR3 length: 14 amino acids. V lost 4 bases, J lost 2 bases, and 13 bases lay in between. Germline CDR1 reads SGHKS; CDR2 reads YYEKEE (reference sequence). The CDR3 coding sequence is TGTGCCAGCAGCCCAAACAGGGACCCCTACGAGCAGTACTTC. As protein: CASSPNRDPYEQYF.

The chain carries TRBV9 and TRBJ1-1; perhaps TRBD1 as D (5 bases). The CDR3 runs to 14 residues. The V gene's germline CDR1 is SGDLS and CDR2 YYNGEE. Between the trimmed V and J ends, which lost 7 bases and 1 base, there was a span of 14 bases. Written as DNA, the CDR3 is TGTGCCAGCCCTCATCTAAGGGGGAACACTGAAGCTTTCTTT. As protein: CASPHLRGNTEAFF.

The gene calls are TRBV5-1 and TRBJ1-6, with D maybe TRBD1 (6 bases). Deletions cut 1 base from V and 6 bases from J, with 14 bases between. Germline V gives CDR1 SGHRS, CDR2 YFSETQ. The length of the CDR3 is 16 residues. This CDR3 reads CASSLYTQGLNSPLHF. For the CDR3, the DNA is TGCGCCAGCAGCTTGTACACCCAGGGGCTTAATTCACCCCTCCACTTT.

The rearrangement uses TRBV19 and TRBJ1-2; perhaps TRBD1 as D (6 bases). The CDR3 is 14 residues long. V dropped 5 bases and J dropped 5 bases, with 15 bases sitting between them. Looked up from germline, CDR1 is LNHDA and CDR2 is SQIVND (reference sequence). The CDR3 sequence: CASSPLGTRYGYTF. In nucleotides, the CDR3 is TGTGCCAGTAGTCCTCTCGGGACACGATATGGCTACACCTTC.

The V gene is TRBV7-3, the J gene TRBJ2-3, with 9 bases fitting TRBD2. Germline-derived CDR1 and CDR2 are SGHTA and FQGTGA. The CDR3 runs 18 residues. V was clipped by 4 bases and J by 0 bases; unmatched bases: 11. CDR3 DNA sequence: TGTGCCAGCAGCTCCCCTGTTGTGGCGGGGGGGAGCACAGATACGCAGTATTTT. It codes for CASSSPVVAGGSTDTQYF.

The gene calls are TRBV7-2 and TRBJ2-7; a possible D gene is TRBD2 (7 bases). With 1 base removed from V and 4 bases from J, the gap between germline ends came to 14 bases. This CDR3 is 15 amino acids long. The germline V gene encodes CDR1 SGHTA and CDR2 FQGNSA. The CDR3 DNA reads TGTGCCAGCAGCTTAGTCGGGGGGCTAGCGTACGAGCAGTACTTC. It encodes CASSLVGGLAYEQYF.

The chain recombines TRBV14 with TRBJ1-6; tentative D call: TRBD1 (6 bases). Germline V CDR1 and CDR2: SGHDN, FVKESK. Trimming cost V 4 bases and J 5 bases, with 9 bases left between them. This CDR3 region has 14 residues. CDR3 loop: CASSPDSHNSPLHF. CDR3 sequence (DNA): TGTGCCAGCAGCCCGGACAGCCATAATTCACCCCTCCACTTT.

This chain connects TRBV3-1 (or the pseudogene TRBV3-2) to TRBJ2-4; TRBD2 matches at 10 bases. The CDR3 runs to 17 residues. The V gene's germline CDR1 is LGHDT and CDR2 YNNKEL (reference sequence). Unmatched junction bases numbered 7, after V lost 2 bases and J lost 3 bases. In DNA form, the CDR3 reads TGTGCCAGCAGCCAATTTCAGCGGGGGGGTCTCAAAAACATTCAGTACTTC. It translates to CASSQFQRGGLKNIQYF.